This entry lists 7 T cell receptor beta chains sequenced from one sample in a study of CD8 T cells in Susac syndrome. With random hexamers, 0.5 to 1 ug RNA was reverse transcribed. Each CDR3 protein is one row after TCRdb ran MiXCR on the immunoSEQ multiplex PCR reads. The sample consists of under 200,000 distinct CDR3 sequences, 85% to 95% of them appearing once. The sample comprised CD4+ T cells from PBMCs. These receptors all stem from a human donor in good health.

This chain uses TRBV28 with TRBJ1-4; TRBD1 might be the D (6 bases). This CDR3 comprises 11 residues. Trimming shortened V by 8 bases and J by 12 bases, and 13 bases separated the two germline ends. Germline V gene lookup returns CDR1 MDHEN and CDR2 SYDVKM. The CDR3 DNA is TGTGCCAGCGCGGAGGGGGAGGAACTGTTTTTT. Translating it yields CASAEGEELFF.

This rearrangement joins TRBV29-1 to TRBJ1-1; 9 bases align to TRBD1. V lost 7 bases, J lost 1 base, and 4 bases stayed unmatched. The CDR3 contains 13 residues. Per the germline V gene, CDR1 is SQVTM and CDR2 is ANQGSEA. Written as DNA, the CDR3 is TGCAGCGGCGGACAGGGGTCGAACACTGAAGCTTTCTTT. Its protein is CSGGQGSNTEAFF.

This chain links TRBV27 with TRBJ2-1; perhaps TRBD1 as D (6 bases). This CDR3 contains 14 residues. Trimming cost V 2 bases and J 7 bases, with 12 bases left between them. Germline V CDR1 and CDR2: MNHEY, SMNVEV (reference sequence). CDR3 in amino acids: CASSLLRTGNEQFF. The CDR3 nucleotides are TGTGCCAGCAGTTTACTACGTACAGGGAATGAGCAGTTCTTC.

The chain links TRBV29-1 to TRBJ1-1; D is unclear. This CDR3 is built from 14 residues. V shed 4 bases and J shed 5 bases, with 17 bases lying between them. Germline CDR1 and CDR2: SQVTM and ANQGSEA. CDR3 nucleotide sequence: TGCAGCGTTGTCCTAAAAGGGTTGTGGACTGAAGCTTTCTTT. Amino acids: CSVVLKGLWTEAFF. The whole variable domain, filled in from reference TRBV29-1 and TRBJ1-1, reads SAVISQKPSRDICQRGTSLTIQCQVDSQVTMMFWYRQQPGQSLTLIATANQGSEATYESGFVIDKFPISRPNLTFSTLTVSNMSPEDSSIYLCSVVLKGLWTEAFFGQGTRLTVV.

V usage is TRBV7-2 and J usage is TRBJ1-1, with D maybe TRBD1 (6 bases). The CDR3 is 14 amino acids. V lost 1 base, J lost 5 bases, and 11 bases lay in between. Germline CDR1 SGHTA, CDR2 FQGNSA. The CDR3 spells CASSLDRVGTEAFF. CDR3 in DNA: TGTGCCAGCAGCTTAGACAGGGTAGGGACTGAAGCTTTCTTT.

This clonotype was seen a single time. Here the CDR3 DNA reads TGTGCCAGCAGTTTACTTTTACAGGGGGATGTCGGCTACACCTTC. Translating gives CASSLLLQGDVGYTF. The chain carries TRBV12-3 or TRBV12-4 and TRBJ1-2; TRBD1 matches 8 bases. V lost 2 bases, J lost 8 bases, and 10 bases stayed unmatched. CDR3 length: 15 amino acids.

The chain employs TRBV29-1 and TRBJ2-6, with D perhaps assigned TRBD1 or TRBD2 (5 bases each). V lost 5 bases to trimming and J lost 2 bases, with 13 bases between them. Germline CDR1 is SQVTM and CDR2 is ANQGSEA. This CDR3 has 15 residues. CDR3 nucleotide sequence: TGCAGCGTTCATCTGGGGGTAACTGGGGCCAACGTCCTGACTTTC. This encodes CSVHLGVTGANVLTF.